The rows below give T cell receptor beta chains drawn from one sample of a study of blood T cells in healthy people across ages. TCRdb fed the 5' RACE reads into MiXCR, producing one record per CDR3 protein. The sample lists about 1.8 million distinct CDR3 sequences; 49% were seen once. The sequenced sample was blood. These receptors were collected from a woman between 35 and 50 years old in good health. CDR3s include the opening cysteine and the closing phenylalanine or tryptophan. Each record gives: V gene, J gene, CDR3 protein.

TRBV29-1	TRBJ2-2	CSVEEGQGKTGELFF
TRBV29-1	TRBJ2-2	CSVADRDRNAGELFF
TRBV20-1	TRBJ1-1	CSARDVSNFGDPEAFF
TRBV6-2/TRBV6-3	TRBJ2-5	CASSGQGASQETQYF
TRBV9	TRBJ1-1	CASSVDGGDEAFF
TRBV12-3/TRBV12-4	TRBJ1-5	CASRKQGYSNQPQHF
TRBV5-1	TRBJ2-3	CASSSRGDVTDTQYF
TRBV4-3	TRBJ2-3	CVSSPGDRGPTDTQYF
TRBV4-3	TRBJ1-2	CASSQVLAAGNNYGYTF
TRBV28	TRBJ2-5	CASKGQGGQETQYF
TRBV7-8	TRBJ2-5	CASSPPRQEETQYF
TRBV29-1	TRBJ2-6	CSTESGSGANVLTF
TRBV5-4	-	CASSGAQGAETQYF
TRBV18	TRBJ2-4	CASSPSGSWGRVAKNIQYF
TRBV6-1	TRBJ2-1	CASSEGRQGQDEQFF
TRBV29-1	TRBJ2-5	CSVRAGRETQYF
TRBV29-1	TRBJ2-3	CSVDGDTDTQYF
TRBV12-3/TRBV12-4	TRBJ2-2	CASSLVVPELFF
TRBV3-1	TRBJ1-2	CASSQVVGFGQGSNYGYTF
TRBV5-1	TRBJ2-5	CASSLSVQTGGEGEQYF
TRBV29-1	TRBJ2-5	CSVEDQQGSHNEQYF
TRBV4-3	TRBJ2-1	CASSQVPTSGDEQFF
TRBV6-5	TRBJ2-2	CASSYSGAGTGELFF
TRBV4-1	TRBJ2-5	CASSQERTRPGQYF
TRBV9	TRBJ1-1	CASKVDSGEAFF
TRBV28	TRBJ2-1	CASSSAASSYNEQFF
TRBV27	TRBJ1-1	CASKNDRGWGTEAFF
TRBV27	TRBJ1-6	CASAPGSPYNSPLHF
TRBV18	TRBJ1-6	CASSPETANSPLHF
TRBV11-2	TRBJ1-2	CASRGGGVHGYTF